The 16 T cell receptor beta chains below all came from one sample that was sequenced in a study of cytomegalovirus exposure and HLA in healthy donors. PCR amplification relied on 60 Vbeta primers (plus 13 Jbeta primers). The data were produced by immunoSEQ multiplex PCR, yet TCRdb's version contains in-frame clones alone and is incomplete. The sample holds fewer than 180,000 clones, approximately 60% seen once. Sequenced sample: PBMCs. These receptors originate from a woman aged 60-75 years in good health and CMV-seropositive.

This chain connects TRBV14 to TRBJ2-2; 14 nucleotides line up with TRBD2. Germline CDR1 reads SGHDN; CDR2 reads FVKESK. The CDR3 loop spans 16 amino acids. V was clipped by 4 bases and J by 10 bases; unmatched bases: 8. Written as DNA, the CDR3 is TGTGCCAGCAGCCGAACGACTAGCGGGAGGGCCGCGGAGCTGTTTTTT. It specifies CASSRTTSGRAAELFF. Full variable domain (remainder filled in from reference TRBV14 and TRBJ2-2): EAGVTQFPSHSVIEKGQTVTLRCDPISGHDNLYWYRRVMGKEIKFLLHFVKESKQDESGMPNNRFLAERTGGTYSTLKVQPAELEDSGVYFCASSRTTSGRAAELFFGEGSRLTVL.

The J gene is TRBJ1-1, the V gene TRBV19, with D unresolved. Germline values: CDR1 LNHDA, CDR2 SQIVND (reference sequence). The CDR3 is made up of 13 amino acids. Between the trimmed V and J ends, which lost 3 bases and 3 bases, there was a span of 8 bases. For the CDR3, the DNA is TGTGCCAGTAGTATGAGCGGATACACTGAAGCTTTCTTT. It is translated as CASSMSGYTEAFF.

The chain is built from TRBV19 and TRBJ2-7; 11 bases are a match to TRBD2. The CDR3 consists of 15 residues. Germline loops: CDR1 LNHDA, CDR2 SQIVND (reference sequence). Trimming took 7 bases from V and 0 from J; bases not matched to a gene: 5. The CDR3, as DNA: TGTGCCAGTACCATAGCGGGAGGGCCCTCCTACGAGCAGTACTTC. It translates to CASTIAGGPSYEQYF. The entire variable domain, with the rest obtained from reference TRBV19 and TRBJ2-7, is as follows: DGGITQSPKYLFRKEGQNVTLSCEQNLNHDAMYWYRQDPGQGLRLIYYSQIVNDFQKGDIAEGYSVSREKKESFPLTVTSAQKNPTAFYLCASTIAGGPSYEQYFGPGTRLTVT.

This clone was recorded a few times. This chain links TRBV9 with TRBJ2-7, with D perhaps matching TRBD2 (7 bases). The CDR3 totals 12 residues. V gave up 4 bases and J gave up 7 bases, with 12 bases separating them. Germline V gene sequence: CDR1 SGDLS, CDR2 YYNGEE. CDR3: CASSPGGLEQYF. As DNA, the CDR3 is TGTGCCAGCAGCCCCGGGGGGCTTGAGCAGTACTTC.

The chain combines TRBV25-1 with TRBJ1-1, with 9 bases identical to TRBD1. CDR1 MGHDK and CDR2 SYGVNS come from the germline V gene. This CDR3 has 13 residues. Trimming took 7 bases from V and 4 from J; bases not matched to a gene: 4. This chain's CDR3 is CASMRTGATEAFF. CDR3 coding DNA: TGTGCCAGCATGCGGACAGGGGCCACTGAAGCTTTCTTT.

The CDR3, as DNA: TGTGCCAGCAGCTTTGGACAGGTCCGGAACACCGGGGAGCTGTTTTTT. Translating gives CASSFGQVRNTGELFF. The V call is TRBV7-9, the J call TRBJ2-2; TRBD1 matches 7 bases. Germline CDR1 reads SEHNR; CDR2 reads FQNEAQ (reference sequence). J lost 1 base, V lost 3 bases, and 5 bases had no gene match. The CDR3 totals 16 residues.

The rearrangement links TRBV19 to TRBJ2-1; 7 bases are shared with TRBD2. V was pared by 3 bases and J by 8 bases, with 10 bases of the junction left unmatched. Germline CDR1 reads LNHDA; CDR2 reads SQIVND (reference sequence). This CDR3 is 15 amino acids long. CDR3 loop: CASSIRGRAYDEQFF. Written as DNA, the CDR3 is TGTGCCAGTAGTATCCGAGGGAGGGCCTATGATGAGCAGTTCTTC.

The CDR3, as DNA: TGTGCCAGCAGTTCTGGACACCTTAGCAATCAGCCCCAGCATTTT. The encoded protein is CASSSGHLSNQPQHF. This chain connects TRBV27 to TRBJ1-5; D is possibly TRBD1 (5 bases). Germline loops: CDR1 MNHEY, CDR2 SMNVEV (reference sequence). The V gene lost 4 bases and the J gene lost 0 bases, with 10 bases spanning the gap. There are 15 residues in the CDR3.

This rearrangement joins TRBV30 to TRBJ1-4, with unresolved D. Germline lookup yields CDR1 GTSNPN and CDR2 SVGIG (reference sequence). CDR3 size: 12 residues. Trimming cost V 0 bases and J 7 bases, with 6 bases left between them. The CDR3 protein is CAWSVSSEKLFF. DNA of the CDR3: TGTGCCTGGAGTGTGTCATCTGAAAAACTGTTTTTT. The whole variable domain, remainder taken from reference TRBV30 and TRBJ1-4, is SQTIHQWPATLVQPVGSPLSLECTVEGTSNPNLYWYRQAAGRGLQLLFYSVGIGQISSEVPQNLSASRPQDRQFILSSKKLLLSDSGFYLCAWSVSSEKLFFGSGTQLSVL.

V is TRBV5-4 and J is TRBJ1-5; 7 bases map to TRBD1. V shed 0 bases and J 2 bases; nucleotides not matched to a gene: 2. Germline CDR1 and CDR2: SGHNT and YYREEE (reference sequence). The CDR3 has 15 residues. The CDR3 DNA follows: TGTGCCAGCAGCTTGGGAACAGGGGGCAATCAGCCCCAGCATTTT. Translation gives CASSLGTGGNQPQHF.

This clone occurred a few times. This chain uses TRBV28 with TRBJ2-7, with 7 bases aligning to TRBD1. The ends lost 2 bases at V and 2 bases at J; junction bases unmatched: 3. Germline assignment: CDR1 MDHEN and CDR2 SYDVKM. This CDR3 has 14 amino acids. The CDR3: CASSLRDSAYEQYF. The CDR3 coding sequence is TGTGCCAGCAGTTTAAGGGACAGTGCCTACGAGCAGTACTTC. Full variable domain (missing parts from reference TRBV28 and TRBJ2-7): DVKVTQSSRYLVKRTGEKVFLECVQDMDHENMFWYRQDPGLGLRLIYFSYDVKMKEKGDIPEGYSVSREKKERFSLILESASTNQTSMYLCASSLRDSAYEQYFGPGTRLTVT.

The chain has TRBV10-3 and TRBJ2-1; TRBD2 matches at 8 bases. Unmatched junction bases numbered 11, after V lost 3 bases and J lost 7 bases. CDR3 size: 16 residues. Germline V gene sequence: CDR1 ENHRY, CDR2 SYGVKD. As DNA, the CDR3 is TGTGCCATCAGTGATGGGGGGACTAGTGTTGGGAATGAGCAGTTCTTC. Encoded protein: CAISDGGTSVGNEQFF.

The V call is TRBV7-2, the J call TRBJ2-7; a weak D match, TRBD2 (6 bases). The V gene lost 1 base and the J gene lost 2 bases, with 12 bases spanning the gap. CDR1 and CDR2 (germline): SGHTA, FQGNSA. This CDR3 region has 15 residues. CDR3 sequence (DNA): TGTGCCAGCAGCTTAGGCGTCGGGGGTCCCTACGAGCAGTACTTC. This gives the protein CASSLGVGGPYEQYF.

The chain recombines TRBV5-4 with TRBJ2-1; 8 bases align to TRBD1. V trimming: 2 bases; J trimming: 8 bases; junction bases outside the gene matches: 3. The CDR3 runs 13 residues. CDR1 and CDR2 from the germline V gene are SGHNT and YYREEE (reference sequence). The CDR3 DNA follows: TGTGCCAGCAGCTTCCCGACAGGGGATGAGCAGTTCTTC. This translates into CASSFPTGDEQFF.

The chain links TRBV28 to TRBJ2-5; D not certain. The tail of the sequence fits TRBJ2-7 better, so the J call may be wrong. Germline V gene lookup returns CDR1 MDHEN and CDR2 SYDVKM. The CDR3 spans 14 residues. The CDR3: CASSSYTDSYEQYF. The CDR3 nucleotides are TGTGCCAGCAGTTCCTACACGGACTCCTACGAGCAGTACTTC.

The chain is built from TRBV7-2 and TRBJ1-2; D is perhaps TRBD1 (6 bases). Deletions cut 4 bases from V and 4 bases from J, with 13 bases between. Germline CDR1 reads SGHTA; CDR2 reads FQGNSA. The CDR3 contains 14 residues. DNA for the CDR3: TGTGCCAGCAGCTCCGACAACAGGGTCTATGGCTACACCTTC. Its protein is CASSSDNRVYGYTF. Complete variable domain (other parts from reference TRBV7-2 and TRBJ1-2): GAGVSQSPSNKVTEKGKDVELRCDPISGHTALYWYRQSLGQGLEFLIYFQGNSAPDKSGLPSDRFSAERTGGSVSTLTIQRTQQEDSAVYLCASSSDNRVYGYTFGSGTRLTVV.